This T cell receptor beta chain was identified during a study of blood T cell repertoires in COVID-19. About the study: Whether acute or convalescent, the COVID-19 samples came from the United States, Italy and Spain. T cells, B-cell-depleted T cells, or PBMCs supplied cDNA or gDNA.

The germline gives CDR1 SGHDT, CDR2 YYEEEE. V shed 3 bases and J 8 bases; nucleotides not matched to a gene: 8. The CDR3 runs 14 residues. In the study's own analysis: Amplification of reference gene primers was used by the study to estimate nucleated cell counts. Produced via immunoSEQ multiplex PCR; TCRdb's table is partial and in-frame only. D and trimming were read from the DNA, whereas the V and J calls and clone size are those reported in that table. Of roughly 48,000 clones detected, about nine tenths appear once; the ten largest clones hold around 30%. The sequence was collected from an elderly woman with acute or convalescent COVID-19. J is TRBJ1-3 and V is TRBV5-6, with 7 bases aligning to TRBD1. Sequencing was done on a sample of peripheral blood. CDR3 in amino acids: CASSWGTVGDTIYF. CDR3 DNA: TGTGCCAGCAGCTGGGGGACAGTGGGAGACACCATATATTTT.